This T cell receptor (beta chain) was profiled in a study of blood T cell repertoires in COVID-19. The data were produced by immunoSEQ multiplex PCR, yet TCRdb's version contains in-frame clones alone and is incomplete. The table lists approximately 290,000 clones, around 81% of them singletons. This CDR3 region has 12 residues. Trimming cost V 0 bases and J 9 bases, with 7 bases left between them. Germline CDR1 and CDR2: SGHNT and YYREEE (reference sequence). This receptor was taken from a person aged 70 to 85 with COVID-19, enrolled during active disease. Sequenced material: peripheral blood. The chain employs TRBV5-4 and TRBJ2-1; TRBD1 might be the D (5 bases). The CDR3 nucleotides are TGTGCCAGCAGCTTGGAAGGGGTTGAGCAGTTCTTC. Protein: CASSLEGVEQFF.